These T cell receptor beta chains were read from a single sample in a study of T cell responses to AZD1222 COVID-19 vaccine. The table came from immunoSEQ multiplex PCR; TCRdb's copy has only in-frame clones and leaves some out. The data show 130,000 or so clones, just over 90% seen once. The sample consisted of peripheral blood, taken on day 0 of MenACWY control vaccination. Receptor source: an adult in good health. Both conserved end residues are part of each CDR3. A D gene is named only where the DNA matches it firmly. Only some rows state a clone size, as once, few, many or a class for expanded clones.

v_gene,j_gene,abundance,d_gene,CDR3aa,CDR3nt
TRBV5-1,TRBJ2-1,-,-,CASSLGARNEQFF,TGCGCCAGCAGCTTGGGGGCCAGGAATGAGCAGTTCTTC
TRBV19,TRBJ2-1,few,TRBD2,CASSIARTSGRDNEQFF,TGTGCCAGTAGTATAGCGCGCACTAGCGGGAGAGACAATGAGCAGTTCTTC
TRBV5-1,TRBJ1-2,-,TRBD1,CASSGHRGNYGYTF,TGCGCCAGCAGCGGACACAGGGGGAACTATGGCTACACCTTC
TRBV4-3,TRBJ2-1,once,-,CASSQVIGATGNEQFF,TGCGCCAGCAGCCAAGTAATCGGGGCCACCGGCAATGAGCAGTTCTTC
TRBV6-2/TRBV6-3,TRBJ1-2,-,-,CASRYNRVAGYTF,TGTGCCAGCAGGTACAACCGAGTTGCAGGCTACACCTTC
TRBV20-1,TRBJ1-4,-,-,CSASRGTSGEKLFF,TGCAGTGCTAGTAGGGGAACTTCGGGTGAAAAACTGTTTTTT
TRBV9,TRBJ2-1,-,TRBD2,CASSVGLAGDSRNEQFF,TGTGCCAGCAGCGTGGGCCTAGCGGGAGACTCTAGGAATGAGCAGTTCTTC
TRBV6-5,TRBJ2-5,-,TRBD2,CASSRSPGGQETQYF,TGTGCCAGCAGCCGATCCCCGGGAGGCCAAGAGACCCAGTACTTC
TRBV19,TRBJ2-6,-,-,CASSMGGPGANVLTF,TGTGCCAGTAGTATGGGGGGACCTGGGGCCAACGTCCTGACTTTC
TRBV11-3,TRBJ2-7,-,TRBD2,CASSYRGLAHAYEQYF,TGTGCCAGCAGCTACCGCGGACTAGCGCATGCCTACGAGCAGTACTTC
TRBV4-3,TRBJ2-3,-,TRBD2,CASSRAGTSTADTQYF,TGCGCCAGCAGCCGCGCCGGGACTAGCACCGCAGATACGCAGTATTTT
TRBV6-2/TRBV6-3,TRBJ1-5,-,TRBD1,CASSGTDNQPQHF,TGTGCCAGCAGCGGGACAGATAATCAGCCCCAGCATTTT
TRBV30,TRBJ2-7,few,-,CAWSVWQGPHEQYF,TGTGCCTGGAGTGTTTGGCAGGGGCCCCACGAGCAGTACTTC
TRBV2,TRBJ1-2,-,-,CASTDLNLVYGYTF,TGTGCCAGCACCGACCTAAATCTGGTCTATGGCTACACCTTC
TRBV6-5,TRBJ2-7,once,TRBD1,CASRATGSSYEQYF,TGTGCCAGCAGGGCGACAGGGAGCTCCTACGAGCAGTACTTC
TRBV6-5,TRBJ1-1,once,-,CASSYSYRNTEAFF,TGTGCCAGCAGTTACTCGTATCGTAACACTGAAGCTTTCTTT
TRBV11-3,TRBJ2-3,-,-,CASSLNSLRTQYF,TGTGCCAGCAGCTTGAATTCGCTCCGCACGCAGTATTTT
TRBV27,TRBJ1-1,-,-,CASFATREAFF,TGTGCCAGCTTTGCAACTAGAGAAGCTTTCTTT
TRBV7-8,TRBJ2-7,-,-,CASSLAPGVPSYEQYF,TGTGCCAGCAGCTTAGCTCCGGGAGTACCCTCCTACGAGCAGTACTTC
TRBV6-2/TRBV6-3,TRBJ2-7,-,-,CASSYSQGYEQYF,TGTGCCAGCAGTTACTCCCAGGGGTACGAGCAGTACTTC
TRBV5-1,TRBJ2-1,-,TRBD2,CASRSGTGGNNEQFF,TGCGCCAGCCGTAGCGGGACGGGGGGCAACAATGAGCAGTTCTTC
TRBV5-1,TRBJ2-2,few,-,CASRSLLNTGELFF,TGCGCCAGCAGAAGTCTACTGAACACCGGGGAGCTGTTTTTT
TRBV30,TRBJ1-1,-,-,CAWSPTREAFF,TGTGCCTGGAGTCCGACTCGGGAAGCTTTCTTT
TRBV7-2,TRBJ1-4,-,-,CASSQQSLPGEKLFF,TGTGCCAGCAGCCAACAGAGTCTCCCGGGGGAAAAACTGTTTTTT
TRBV5-1,TRBJ2-7,-,TRBD1,CASSLGQGGTYEQYF,TGCGCCAGCAGCTTGGGACAGGGGGGTACCTACGAGCAGTACTTC
TRBV18,TRBJ2-1,-,TRBD2,CASSPRGSPEEQFF,TGTGCCAGCTCACCACGCGGGAGTCCCGAGGAGCAGTTCTTC
TRBV2,TRBJ2-2,-,TRBD1,CASSWDSPVTGELFF,TGTGCCAGCAGTTGGGACAGCCCGGTTACCGGGGAGCTGTTTTTT
TRBV5-4,TRBJ1-6,-,TRBD1,CASSSTGDSPLHF,TGTGCCAGCAGCTCGACAGGGGACTCACCCCTCCACTTT
TRBV11-2,TRBJ2-5,-,-,CASSPPAETQYF,TGTGCCAGCAGCCCCCCCGCCGAGACCCAGTACTTC
TRBV7-2,TRBJ2-3,-,TRBD1,CASSLLGQGGDTQYF,TGTGCCAGCAGCTTACTTGGACAGGGTGGAGATACGCAGTATTTT
TRBV6-5,TRBJ1-2,-,-,CASRIDYNYGYTF,TGTGCCAGCAGGATCGATTATAACTATGGCTACACCTTC
TRBV28,TRBJ1-5,-,-,CASSNNGNNQPQHF,TGTGCCAGCAGTAATAACGGGAACAATCAGCCCCAGCATTTT
TRBV28,TRBJ1-2,-,TRBD1,CASSSPTGNYGYTF,TGTGCCAGCAGTTCCCCGACAGGGAACTATGGCTACACCTTC
TRBV18,TRBJ1-5,few,-,CASSPPGAGAGNQPQHF,TGTGCCAGCTCACCACCAGGGGCAGGGGCCGGGAATCAGCCCCAGCATTTT
TRBV7-2,TRBJ2-1,-,-,CASSLVPPNEQFF,TGTGCCAGCAGCTTAGTGCCCCCAAATGAGCAGTTCTTC
TRBV5-1,TRBJ2-2,-,TRBD2,CASSLDLADTGELFF,TGCGCCAGCAGCTTGGATCTAGCGGACACCGGGGAGCTGTTTTTT
TRBV9,TRBJ2-7,-,-,CASSVDGGYYEQYF,TGTGCCAGCAGCGTAGATGGGGGCTACTACGAGCAGTACTTC
TRBV7-9,TRBJ2-2,-,-,CASTSAGELFF,TGTGCCAGCACCTCCGCCGGGGAGCTGTTTTTT
TRBV4-3,TRBJ2-5,-,TRBD2,CASSLFGGGETQYF,TGCGCCAGCAGCCTTTTCGGCGGGGGAGAGACCCAGTACTTC
TRBV19,TRBJ1-2,-,-,CASIKGVRCYGYTF,TGTGCCAGTATAAAGGGGGTGAGATGCTATGGCTACACCTTC
TRBV5-8,TRBJ1-5,-,-,CASSLTYQPQHF,TGTGCCAGCAGCTTGACCTATCAGCCCCAGCATTTT
TRBV20-1,TRBJ1-5,-,-,CSASRSGDNQPQHF,TGCAGTGCTAGTCGGTCAGGGGACAATCAGCCCCAGCATTTT
TRBV5-6,TRBJ2-3,-,-,CASSLGMADTQYF,TGTGCCAGCAGCTTGGGTATGGCAGATACGCAGTATTTT
TRBV19,TRBJ1-5,-,-,CASSIRSAVRGLHF,TGTGCCAGTAGTATTAGGTCGGCGGTTCGGGGGTTGCATTTT
TRBV28,TRBJ1-5,-,-,CASSFVGAAQPQHF,TGTGCCAGCAGCTTTGTCGGAGCTGCTCAGCCCCAGCATTTT
TRBV5-4,TRBJ1-2,-,-,CASSLFEGYTF,TGTGCCAGCAGCTTGTTTGAAGGCTACACCTTC
TRBV25-1,TRBJ1-6,-,-,CASSDPTGYNSPLHF,TGTGCCAGCAGTGACCCGACAGGTTATAATTCACCCCTCCACTTT
TRBV2,TRBJ1-1,-,-,CASSEKRVNTEAFF,TGTGCCAGCAGTGAAAAGAGGGTGAACACTGAAGCTTTCTTT
TRBV28,TRBJ1-1,-,TRBD1,CASRKQGAAFKAFF,TGTGCCAGCAGAAAACAGGGGGCGGCATTTAAAGCTTTCTTT
TRBV7-3,TRBJ2-3,-,-,CASSAGSAADTQYF,TGTGCCAGCAGCGCCGGGTCGGCGGCAGATACGCAGTATTTT
TRBV6-6,TRBJ1-1,once,-,CASSPDREAFF,TGTGCCAGCAGCCCAGATAGGGAAGCTTTCTTT
TRBV6-5,TRBJ1-5,-,-,CASRYKQTSNQPQHF,TGTGCCAGCAGGTATAAACAGACTAGCAATCAGCCCCAGCATTTT
TRBV5-1,TRBJ1-2,-,-,CASSPLDASRGYTF,TGCGCCAGCAGCCCCCTGGACGCTTCGAGGGGCTACACCTTC
TRBV27,TRBJ1-1,-,-,CASSLLGATEAFF,TGTGCCAGCAGTTTATTGGGGGCCACTGAAGCTTTCTTT
TRBV19,TRBJ2-7,-,TRBD1,CASSLGQGVYEQYF,TGTGCCAGTAGTCTCGGACAGGGGGTCTACGAGCAGTACTTC
TRBV3-1/TRBV3-2,TRBJ2-1,-,-,CASSPLRTHGRGSYNEQFF,TGTGCCAGCAGCCCGCTTAGGACCCATGGACGTGGCTCCTACAATGAGCAGTTCTTC